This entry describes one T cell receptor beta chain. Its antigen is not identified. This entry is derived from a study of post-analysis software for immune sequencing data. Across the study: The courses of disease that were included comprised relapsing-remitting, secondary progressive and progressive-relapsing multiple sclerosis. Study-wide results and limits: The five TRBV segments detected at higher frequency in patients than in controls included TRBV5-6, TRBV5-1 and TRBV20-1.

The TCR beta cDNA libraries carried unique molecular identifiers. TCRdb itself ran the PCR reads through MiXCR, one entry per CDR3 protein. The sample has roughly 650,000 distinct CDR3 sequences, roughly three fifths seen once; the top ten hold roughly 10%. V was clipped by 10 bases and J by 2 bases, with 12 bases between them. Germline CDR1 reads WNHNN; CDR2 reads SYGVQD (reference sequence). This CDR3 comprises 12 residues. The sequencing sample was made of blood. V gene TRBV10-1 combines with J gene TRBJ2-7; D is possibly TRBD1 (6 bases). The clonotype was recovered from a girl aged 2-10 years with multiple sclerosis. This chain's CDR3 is CAIPGQTYEQYF. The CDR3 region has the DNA TGCGCCATCCCGGGACAAACCTACGAGCAGTACTTC.